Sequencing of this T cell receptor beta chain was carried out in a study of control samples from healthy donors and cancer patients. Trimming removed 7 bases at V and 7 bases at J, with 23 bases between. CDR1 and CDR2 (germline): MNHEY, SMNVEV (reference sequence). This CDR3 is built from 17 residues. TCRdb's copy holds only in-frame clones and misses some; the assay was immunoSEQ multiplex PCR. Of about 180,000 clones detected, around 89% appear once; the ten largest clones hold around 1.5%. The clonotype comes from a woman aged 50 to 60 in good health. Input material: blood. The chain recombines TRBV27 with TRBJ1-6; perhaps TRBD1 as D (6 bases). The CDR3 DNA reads TGTGCCAGCACCCCTTGGGGGGGCAACATCTTGAATTCACCCCTCCACTTT. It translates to CASTPWGGNILNSPLHF.